This T cell receptor (beta chain) was observed in a study of shared T cell receptors in the human thymus. The sample holds one count of this clone. The CDR3 is made up of 17 amino acids. The ends lost 6 bases at V and 4 bases at J; junction bases unmatched: 14. Germline values: CDR1 SEHNR, CDR2 FQNEAQ (reference sequence). Using immunoSEQ multiplex PCR, the repertoire was profiled, and TCRdb retains in-frame clones only, with some absent. The sample holds some 700,000 clones, 85% to 90% seen once. Separately, the same data were catalogued under a study of human thymus T cells. Per that paper: The thymus was resected at corrective cardiac surgery. In thymic and blood repertoires alike, V and J usage looked biased. Thymic repertoires from unrelated individuals overlapped highly, related research reported.

The receptor was derived from a boy under two years old with a congenital heart defect. The source material was thymocytes. J is TRBJ2-3 and V is TRBV7-9, with TRBD2 matching 9 bases. CDR3 DNA sequence: TGTGCCAGCAGTCCCGTGCCGGGACTAGCTGGTCCAGATACGCAGTATTTT. Translating it yields CASSPVPGLAGPDTQYF.